This T cell receptor (beta chain) appears in the sequencing data of a study of blood T cell repertoires in COVID-19. Across the whole study: In each case, the material was cDNA or gDNA derived from T cells, B-cell-depleted T cells, or PBMCs.

In the study's own analysis: Estimation of nucleated cell counts relied on the amplification of reference gene primers. Generated by immunoSEQ multiplex PCR, the TCRdb table keeps only in-frame clones and is missing some. D and trimming come from the DNA, and the V and J calls and clone size come from that table. The sample has hundreds of thousands of clones; roughly 89% are singletons. There are 15 residues in the CDR3. Germline V lookup: CDR1 KGHDR, CDR2 SFDVKD. V lost 4 bases and J lost 6; bases outside the gene matches: 9. The sequencing sample was made of peripheral blood. V and J are TRBV24-1 and TRBJ2-7; TRBD1 matches at 9 bases. The sequence derives from a man aged 55-75 years who had recovered from COVID-19. Here the CDR3 reads CATSDPGQGWPEQYF. CDR3 sequence (DNA): TGTGCCACCAGTGACCCCGGACAGGGGTGGCCCGAGCAGTACTTC.